This entry is about one T cell receptor beta chain. Antigen: not known. Trimming at V came to 5 bases and at J to 6 bases, leaving 4 bases not matched to a gene. The CDR3 has 14 residues. Per the germline V gene, CDR1 is MNHEY and CDR2 is SMNVEV (reference sequence). The entry originates in a study of early T cells in non-severe SARS-CoV-2 infection. Study at large: Sequencing targeted bulk RNA from unsorted whole blood, leaving chains unpaired. General observations from the study: VDJdb-based annotation leaned toward anti-spike CD8 responses and missed private and CD4 specificities.

Unique molecular identifier tags were affixed to discrete cDNA molecules. Each CDR3 protein gets one entry after TCRdb re-called the 5' RACE reads with MiXCR. The sample holds about 81,000 distinct CDR3 sequences, over 5% seen once. Sequencing used whole blood. This rearrangement joins TRBV27 to TRBJ2-3, with 11 bases matching TRBD2. This receptor was identified in an adult who was a healthcare worker with PCR-confirmed SARS-CoV-2 infection or an uninfected control (not recorded which). CDR3 loop: CASSPGTSGDTQYF. As DNA, the CDR3 is TGTGCCAGCAGTCCAGGGACTAGCGGTGATACGCAGTATTTT.